A selection of T cell receptor beta chains follows, all from one sample in a study of CD8 T cells in ankylosing spondylitis. TCRdb passed the 5' RACE reads through MiXCR, listing each CDR3 protein once. This sample has 700,000 to 850,000 distinct CDR3 sequences, with about 11% found just once. The material sequenced was blood, either unsorted or a sorted T cell fraction (not recorded which). Receptors were obtained from a male donor with ankylosing spondylitis. Each CDR3 is given with its conserved first and last residue. The order of the fields is J gene, D gene, V gene, clone size, CDR3 DNA, CDR3 protein. A D gene is named only where the DNA matches it firmly. Size is stated for part of the rows, as once, few or many counts, or as a class when the clone is expanded.

TRBJ1-4 | TRBD1 | TRBV28 | few | TGTGCCAGCAGGGGCAGTCGGACAGGGGTAAATGAAAAACTGTTTTTT | CASRGSRTGVNEKLFF
TRBJ1-6 | NA | TRBV20-1 | few | TGCAGCGCGAGGCGGCAGTTTGATTCACCCCTCCACTTT | CSARRQFDSPLHF
TRBJ2-7 | TRBD1 | TRBV6-5 | NA | TGTGCCAGCAGTTACCCGGGACAGGGTGTCGAGCAGTACTTC | CASSYPGQGVEQYF
TRBJ2-5 | TRBD1 | TRBV6-5 | NA | TGTGCCAGCAGTTACTGGGACAGGGAAGAGACCCAGTACTTC | CASSYWDREETQYF
TRBJ2-7 | NA | TRBV20-1 | few | TGCAGTGCTAGAGATCGAGAGAAGTCCTACGAGCAGTACTTC | CSARDREKSYEQYF
TRBJ2-2 | TRBD2 | TRBV11-2 | once | TGTGCCAGCAGCCGGGGACGACTGAGACTAGCGGCGGCCGGGGAGCTGTTTTTT | CASSRGRLRLAAAGELFF
TRBJ1-2 | NA | TRBV6-1 | few | TGTGCCAGCAGGCGTAAGAACAGGGCGGCTAACTATGGCTACACCTTC | CASRRKNRAANYGYTF
TRBJ1-2 | NA | TRBV6-2/TRBV6-3 | few | TGTGCCAGCACAAGCGGGCTTGATGGCTACACCTTC | CASTSGLDGYTF
TRBJ2-4 | TRBD1 | TRBV20-1 | few | TGCAGTGCTCAGACAGGGGACATTCAGTACTTC | CSAQTGDIQYF
TRBJ2-3 | TRBD2 | TRBV13 | few | TGTGCCAGCAGCTTAGACCTAGCGGGAAATACGCAGTATTTT | CASSLDLAGNTQYF
TRBJ1-2 | TRBD1 | TRBV7-9 | few | TGTGCCAGCAGCCCGGGACAGCCTCACTATGGCTACACCTTC | CASSPGQPHYGYTF
TRBJ1-4 | NA | TRBV7-2 | NA | TGTGCCAGCAGCCCATCGGACAGAGGAGTAGAAAAACTGTTTTTT | CASSPSDRGVEKLFF
TRBJ2-3 | TRBD2 | TRBV11-2 | few | TGTGCCAGCAGCCCATACGGACCTCTAGCGGGAATCACAGATACGCAGTATTTT | CASSPYGPLAGITDTQYF
TRBJ2-3 | TRBD1 | TRBV7-6 | many | TGTGCCAGCAGCGTCGGGACAGGGCGCACAGATACGCAGTATTTT | CASSVGTGRTDTQYF
TRBJ2-1 | TRBD1 | TRBV12-3/TRBV12-4 | many | TGTGCCAGCAGCCCGACAGGGAACTCCTACAATGAGCAGTTCTTC | CASSPTGNSYNEQFF
TRBJ2-5 | TRBD1 | TRBV6-5 | NA | TGTGCCAGCAGTTTTGCAGGGGGTCAGTCGGAGACCCAGTACTTC | CASSFAGGQSETQYF
TRBJ2-3 | TRBD2 | TRBV20-1 | NA | TGCAGTGCTAAGCGTCGGGAGGGCACCACAGATACGCAGTATTTT | CSAKRREGTTDTQYF
TRBJ2-1 | TRBD2 | TRBV3-1 | NA | TGTGCCAGCAGCCAAGGGATAGCGGGAGGGCCATCGTTCTTC | CASSQGIAGGPSFF
TRBJ1-1 | NA | TRBV9 | many | TGTGCCAGCAGCGCACAGGTTATGAACACTGAAGCTTTCTTT | CASSAQVMNTEAFF
TRBJ1-1 | NA | TRBV6-5 | many | TGTGCCAGCAGTTACCCCGGGGGCGGGGGTGAAGCTTTCTTT | CASSYPGGGGEAFF
TRBJ2-1 | NA | TRBV5-5 | many | TGTGCCAGCACCGCGACAGGACTTATGGGGACAAGGGAGCAGTTCTTC | CASTATGLMGTREQFF
TRBJ1-2 | NA | TRBV20-1 | NA | TGCAGTGCTAGCGACAGTACAACGGGCTACACCTTC | CSASDSTTGYTF
TRBJ2-5 | TRBD2 | TRBV15 | NA | TGTGCCACCAGCAGAGATCGGGTAGCGGGAGGGCCACAGACCCAGTACTTC | CATSRDRVAGGPQTQYF
TRBJ1-4 | NA | TRBV7-2 | few | TGTGCCAGCTCCGTACGGAGTAATGAAAAACTGTTTTTT | CASSVRSNEKLFF
TRBJ1-1 | NA | TRBV29-1 | many | TGCAGCGCCTCAGCCGGTTGGGGTATGAACACTGAAGCTTTCTTT | CSASAGWGMNTEAFF
TRBJ2-3 | TRBD2 | TRBV5-1 | NA | TGCGCCAGCAGCTTATCTAGCGGGAGTTCCACAGATACGCAGTATTTT | CASSLSSGSSTDTQYF
TRBJ2-3 | NA | TRBV7-2 | many | TGTGCCAGCAGTCTCCAGGGGTATACGCAGTATTTT | CASSLQGYTQYF
TRBJ2-3 | NA | TRBV2 | few | TGTGCCAGCAGTGTAGACAGGCGAACAGATACGCAGTATTTT | CASSVDRRTDTQYF
TRBJ2-1 | NA | TRBV11-2 | NA | TGTGCCAGCAGCGGGCGTAGCTATGAGCAGTTCTTC | CASSGRSYEQFF
TRBJ1-1 | TRBD1 | TRBV15 | few | TGTGCCACCCTACGGGACAGGGAGAACACTGAAGCTTTCTTT | CATLRDRENTEAFF
TRBJ1-1 | TRBD1 | TRBV7-9 | many | TGTGCCAGCAGCTATACAGGGGGCACTGAAGCTTTCTTT | CASSYTGGTEAFF
TRBJ1-2 | NA | TRBV20-1 | few | TGCAGTGCCTCGGGGCAGGAAGCTGGCTACACCTTC | CSASGQEAGYTF
TRBJ2-1 | TRBD2 | TRBV24-1 | few | TGTGCCACCAATACGGGGGGAGGTGCGTACAATGAGCAGTTCTTC | CATNTGGGAYNEQFF
TRBJ2-7 | NA | TRBV5-4 | NA | TGTGCCAGCAGCGTGGGGGTCGGCTCCTACGAGCAGTACTTC | CASSVGVGSYEQYF
TRBJ1-2 | NA | TRBV20-1 | NA | TGCAGTGCTAGGGCACAGCCAAACTATGGCTACACCTTC | CSARAQPNYGYTF
TRBJ2-1 | NA | TRBV7-2 | few | TGTGCCAGCAGCCCCCGTCGGACAGCTCAGTTCTTC | CASSPRRTAQFF
TRBJ2-1 | NA | TRBV7-2 | NA | TGTGCCAGCAGCTTTCGGTCTAGAGGCTACAATGAGCAGTTCTTC | CASSFRSRGYNEQFF
TRBJ2-2 | TRBD1 | TRBV4-3 | NA | TGCGCCAGCAGCCAGGACAGGGGCACCGGGGAGCTGTTTTTT | CASSQDRGTGELFF
TRBJ2-3 | NA | TRBV18 | NA | TGTGCCAGCTCAGACTCGAGCACAGATACGAAGTATTTT | CASSDSSTDTKYF
TRBJ1-2 | NA | TRBV5-1 | few | TGCGCCAGCAGCTTGGAGACAGTCTATGGCTACACCTTC | CASSLETVYGYTF
TRBJ2-7 | TRBD2 | TRBV20-1 | many | TGCAGTGCTCGACTAGCTAATCCAAACTACGAGCAGTACTTC | CSARLANPNYEQYF
TRBJ1-2 | NA | TRBV7-9 | few | TGTGCCAGCAACATAGCGGGGGTTAACTATGGCTACACCTTC | CASNIAGVNYGYTF
TRBJ1-2 | NA | TRBV18 | NA | TGTGCCAGCTCACCACGGGCAGGGCTAGCTAACTATGGCTACACCTTC | CASSPRAGLANYGYTF
TRBJ2-1 | TRBD1 | TRBV7-2 | few | TGTGCCAGCAGCTTATTTAGGACAGGGGGCAATGAGCAGTTCTTC | CASSLFRTGGNEQFF
TRBJ2-4 | TRBD1 | TRBV4-3 | many | TGCGCCAGCAGCCAAGCGACAGGGGATGTCATTCAGTACTTC | CASSQATGDVIQYF
TRBJ1-1 | TRBD1 | TRBV7-9 | NA | TGTGCCAGCAGCTACTGGACAGGGCGGGTCACTGAAGCTTTCTTT | CASSYWTGRVTEAFF
TRBJ2-3 | TRBD2 | TRBV4-3 | few | TGCGCCAGCAGCCAATATCCGGGACTAGCGGGGGGGACCACAGATACGCAGTATTTT | CASSQYPGLAGGTTDTQYF
TRBJ2-6 | NA | TRBV14 | NA | TGTGCCAGCAGCCAAGATCGGAACTCTGGGGCCAACGTCCTGACTTTC | CASSQDRNSGANVLTF
TRBJ2-5 | NA | TRBV10-3 | NA | TGTGCCATCAGTGAGAGTTCGACGCTTGGGGGGCGGGAGACCCAGTACTTC | CAISESSTLGGRETQYF
TRBJ1-6 | NA | TRBV5-5 | NA | TGTGCCAGCAGCTTTTTTGGGGCTATTCATTCACCCCTCCACTTT | CASSFFGAIHSPLHF
TRBJ2-2 | NA | TRBV20-1 | NA | TGCAGTGCTACTCAAATAAACACCGGGGAGCTGTTTTTT | CSATQINTGELFF
TRBJ2-4 | NA | TRBV15 | many | TGTGCCACCAGCGTTCTCCCTCGGGACAACATTCAGTACTTC | CATSVLPRDNIQYF
TRBJ2-7 | NA | TRBV20-1 | many | TGCAGTGCTTTCGTCCCCGGGAGCCCCTACGAGCAGTACTTC | CSAFVPGSPYEQYF
TRBJ1-5 | NA | TRBV4-2 | NA | TGTGCCAGCAGCCAAGACTCCCAGGCTCAGCCCCAGCATTTT | CASSQDSQAQPQHF
TRBJ1-5 | NA | TRBV4-3 | many | TGCGCCAGCAGCCAAGGGCAGAGCAATCAGCCCCAGCATTTT | CASSQGQSNQPQHF
TRBJ1-1 | NA | TRBV7-6 | few | TGTGCCAGCAGCCACGGGGGGGGTGAAGCTTTCTTT | CASSHGGGEAFF
TRBJ1-2 | TRBD1 | TRBV11-2 | many | TGTGCCAGCAGTCCGGGACAGGGGGACTATGGCTACACCTTC | CASSPGQGDYGYTF
TRBJ2-3 | NA | TRBV6-5 | NA | TGTGCCAGCAGTTACTCGAGCTCTAGCGTTTACACAGATACGCAGTATTTT | CASSYSSSSVYTDTQYF
TRBJ2-5 | NA | TRBV7-2 | NA | TGTGCCAGCAGCTTAGTCGCAGGGATGGGGCAAGAGACCCAGTACTTC | CASSLVAGMGQETQYF